This TCR beta chain stems from a study of cytomegalovirus exposure and HLA in healthy donors. The PCR had 60 Vbeta and 13 Jbeta primers. Profiled with immunoSEQ multiplex PCR; TCRdb holds only in-frame clones, not every one. The profile covers fewer than 120,000 clones, with 78% appearing a single time and 1% to 1.5% taken by the ten largest. There are 15 residues in the CDR3. CDR1 is SEHNR and CDR2 is FQNEAQ in the germline V gene (reference sequence). Trimming cost V 1 base and J 5 bases; bases outside gene matches: 5. In the case of this clone: The antigen is undetermined.

The study, taken as a whole, reports: In a later analysis, common viral pathogens appeared linked to several of the most significant clusters. Accurate prediction of most subjects' HLA-A and HLA-B alleles from TCR beta sequences was reported.

The clonotype originates from a young woman in good health and CMV-seronegative. The rearrangement links TRBV7-9 to TRBJ2-1; TRBD2 matches at 7 bases. Input material: PBMCs. The CDR3 sequence is CASSLVIGGDNEQFF. The CDR3 DNA follows: TGTGCCAGCAGCTTAGTAATTGGGGGGGACAATGAGCAGTTCTTC.